Each of the 16 T cell receptor beta chains below was sequenced from the same sample in a study of CD8+ T cells in alopecia areata (dated by TCRdb to about 2018). The treatment or condition label, as the study defines it: oral pan-JAK inhibitor, 5-10 mg twice daily. Libraries were made using the immunoSEQ multiplex PCR assay. RNA was extracted from all samples and reverse transcribed into cDNA as template for TCR sequencing. TCRdb stores this immuneACCESS table with in-frame sequences only. Part of the clones is absent; in the studies checked, under half of the shortfall reflects unresolved V genes, and no reason is known for the rest. The sample includes tens of thousands of clones, with under 60% observed a single time. 20% of the sample belongs to the ten largest clones. Specimen: CD8+ T cells sorted from blood, collected at approximately week 36, from a patient treated with tofacitinib. These receptor sequences come from a human donor with alopecia areata.

V gene TRBV7-3 combines with J gene TRBJ2-5; TRBD2 agrees at 8 bases. Germline V gene sequence: CDR1 SGHTA, CDR2 FQGTGA. CDR3 length: 16 amino acids. V lost 5 bases to trimming and J lost 2 bases; unmatched junction nucleotides: 10. CDR3 nucleotide sequence: TGTGCCAGCAGCCCGGGGTCTAGCGGGCTTCAAGAGACCCAGTACTTC. Translating it yields CASSPGSSGLQETQYF.

This clone turned up a few times. This chain uses TRBV29-1 with TRBJ2-2, with TRBD1 matching 7 bases. With 4 bases clipped from V and 7 bases from J, the junction kept 6 bases outside the gene matches. In germline, CDR1 is SQVTM, CDR2 ANQGSEA. The CDR3 is 13 residues long. Here the CDR3 DNA reads TGCAGCGTTGTAGGGGGCGAGGTCGGGGAGCTGTTTTTT. It is translated as CSVVGGEVGELFF.

The rearrangement joins TRBV28 to TRBJ2-1, with D unresolved. Germline V gives CDR1 MDHEN, CDR2 SYDVKM. The CDR3 loop spans 11 amino acids. V was clipped by 8 bases and J by 11 bases, with 13 bases between them. The CDR3 DNA follows: TGTGCCAGCGCCAGACCTCTTCAGCAGTTCTTC. It yields the protein CASARPLQQFF.

The chain links TRBV27 to TRBJ2-1; possibly TRBD1 for D (6 bases). Germline CDR1 and CDR2: MNHEY and SMNVEV (reference sequence). The V end lost 6 bases, the J end lost 2 bases, and 11 bases lay between the germline ends. The CDR3 contains 14 residues. CDR3 nucleotides: TGTGCCAGCAGCCCCGGGACAACCTACAATGAGCAGTTCTTC. Its protein is CASSPGTTYNEQFF.

This clone occurred once. The chain uses TRBV19 and TRBJ1-1; D is undetermined. The V and J ends lost 5 bases and 8 bases respectively, with 15 bases between them. The germline V gene has CDR1 LNHDA and CDR2 SQIVND (reference sequence). The CDR3 consists of 13 residues. The CDR3 DNA reads TGTGCCAGTAGTGCTCACGCCGGGGTCGAAGCTTTCTTT. It yields the protein CASSAHAGVEAFF.

This chain uses TRBV7-9 with TRBJ1-4, with D tentatively TRBD1 (5 bases). There are 14 residues in the CDR3. The germline gives CDR1 SEHNR, CDR2 FQNEAQ (reference sequence). The germline V and J ends were trimmed by 9 bases and 8 bases, with 19 bases remaining between them. CDR3: CASIGSGLAEKLFF. The CDR3, as DNA: TGTGCCAGTATCGGATCAGGGTTAGCAGAAAAACTGTTTTTT.

The chain is built from TRBV9 and TRBJ2-2; D is unresolved. The germline CDR1 and CDR2 sequences are SGDLS and YYNGEE. V was trimmed by 0 bases and J by 2 bases, leaving 14 bases between them. This CDR3 region has 17 residues. CDR3 sequence: CASSVGFVGNNTGELFF. In DNA, the CDR3 is TGTGCCAGCAGCGTAGGTTTCGTGGGAAACAACACCGGGGAGCTGTTTTTT.

This clone was observed a few times. This chain joins TRBV7-9 and TRBJ1-5, with D unclear. Trimming pared 1 base from V and 5 bases from J, leaving 15 bases between. Per germline, CDR1 SEHNR and CDR2 FQNEAQ (reference sequence). The CDR3 has 16 residues. The CDR3 sequence: CASSLEPGPSYQPQHF. For the CDR3, the DNA is TGTGCCAGCAGCTTAGAACCAGGTCCTTCATATCAGCCCCAGCATTTT.

This clone has just a few counts. The rearrangement links TRBV23-1 to TRBJ2-7; 7 bases map to TRBD1. TRBV23-1 qualifies as an ORF whose function is uncertain. The V and J ends lost 11 bases and 2 bases, in that order; junction bases with no gene match: 9. The CDR3 runs to 13 residues. The CDR3 sequence: CAGTDRTPYEQYF. The CDR3, as DNA: TGCGCCGGAACGGACAGGACCCCCTACGAGCAGTACTTC.

The rearrangement links TRBV11-2 to TRBJ2-7; TRBD2 matches at 10 bases. This CDR3 spans 15 amino acids. The V and J ends lost 1 base and 6 bases, in that order; junction bases with no gene match: 6. The germline gives CDR1 SGHAT, CDR2 FQNNGV. CDR3 coding DNA: TGTGCCAGCAGCTTAGTTCCACTAGCGGGATCCGAGCAGTACTTC. Translating it yields CASSLVPLAGSEQYF.

The V and J genes are TRBV29-1 and TRBJ2-6; weak D call: TRBD1 (6 bases). Deletions cut 1 base from V and 2 bases from J, with 6 bases between. Germline V CDR1 and CDR2: SQVTM, ANQGSEA. The CDR3 runs to 14 residues. CDR3 DNA: TGCAGCGTTGAAGGGACAGCTGGGGCCAACGTCCTGACTTTC. Translation: CSVEGTAGANVLTF. Looking up the rest from reference TRBV29-1 and TRBJ2-6 gives the full variable domain: SAVISQKPSRDICQRGTSLTIQCQVDSQVTMMFWYRQQPGQSLTLIATANQGSEATYESGFVIDKFPISRPNLTFSTLTVSNMSPEDSSIYLCSVEGTAGANVLTFGAGSRLTVL.

This clone was detected once. The chain is built from TRBV7-2 and TRBJ1-4; 7 positions match TRBD1. This CDR3 spans 16 amino acids. With V trimmed by 3 bases and J by 7 bases, 11 bases remained unmatched. The germline V gene encodes CDR1 SGHTA and CDR2 FQGNSA. Here the CDR3 reads CASSFSDRGTAEKLFF. The CDR3 region has the DNA TGTGCCAGCAGCTTTAGCGATAGAGGGACAGCTGAAAAACTGTTTTTT.

The sample holds a few counts of this clone. This chain links TRBV30 with TRBJ1-5; possibly TRBD1 for D (5 bases). Per germline, CDR1 GTSNPN and CDR2 SVGIG (reference sequence). V lost 3 bases, J lost 0 bases, and 9 bases lay in between. CDR3 size: 14 residues. The CDR3 DNA follows: TGTGCCTGGAGGCACAGGAGTAGCAATCAGCCCCAGCATTTT. This translates into CAWRHRSSNQPQHF. Complete variable domain (other parts from reference TRBV30 and TRBJ1-5): SQTIHQWPATLVQPVGSPLSLECTVEGTSNPNLYWYRQAAGRGLQLLFYSVGIGQISSEVPQNLSASRPQDRQFILSSKKLLLSDSGFYLCAWRHRSSNQPQHFGDGTRLSIL.

The rearrangement uses TRBV7-8 and TRBJ1-4; D uncertain. Germline-derived CDR1 and CDR2 are SGHVS and FQNEAQ. The CDR3 contains 15 residues. Trimming shortened V by 5 bases and J by 3 bases, and 13 bases separated the two germline ends. This chain's CDR3 is CASSPGIPPNEKLFF. CDR3 DNA sequence: TGTGCCAGCAGCCCCGGGATCCCGCCTAATGAAAAACTGTTTTTT. The full variable domain, in which reference TRBV7-8 and TRBJ1-4 provide the parts outside the CDR3, is GAGVSQSPRYKVAKRGQDVALRCDPISGHVSLFWYQQALGQGPEFLTYFQNEAQLDKSGLPSDRFFAERPEGSVSTLKIQRTQQEDSAVYLCASSPGIPPNEKLFFGSGTQLSVL.

CDR3 bases: TGTGCCAGCAGCGTATTGTTCAGCTCCTACAATGAGCAGTTCTTC. It yields the protein CASSVLFSSYNEQFF. The rearrangement uses TRBV9 and TRBJ2-1; no clear D gene. Germline CDR1 reads SGDLS; CDR2 reads YYNGEE. Trimming shortened V by 1 base and J by 0 bases, and 8 bases separated the two germline ends. The CDR3 totals 15 residues.

The CDR3 loop is CASSQDGGFSYNEQFF. The CDR3, as DNA: TGCGCCAGCAGCCAAGATGGGGGGTTTTCCTACAATGAGCAGTTCTTC. J is TRBJ2-1 and V is TRBV4-3, with a possible D match to TRBD2 (6 bases). V lost 0 bases and J 1 base, leaving 10 bases between the germline ends. The CDR3 has 16 amino acids. Germline values: CDR1 LGHNA, CDR2 YSLEER.